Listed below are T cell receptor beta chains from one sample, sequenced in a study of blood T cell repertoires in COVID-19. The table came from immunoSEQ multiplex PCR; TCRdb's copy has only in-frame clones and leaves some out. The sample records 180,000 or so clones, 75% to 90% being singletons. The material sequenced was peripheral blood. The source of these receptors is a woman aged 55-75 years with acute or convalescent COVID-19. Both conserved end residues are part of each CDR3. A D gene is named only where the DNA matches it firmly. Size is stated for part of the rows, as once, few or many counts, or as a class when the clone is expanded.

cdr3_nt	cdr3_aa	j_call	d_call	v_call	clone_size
TGCGCCAGCAGCCAACGGGGACAGGGGGACAATGAGCAGTTCTTC	CASSQRGQGDNEQFF	TRBJ2-1	TRBD1	TRBV4-1	.
TGTGCCAGCAGCTTACCGACCAAAGCGGAAAAACTGTTTTTT	CASSLPTKAEKLFF	TRBJ1-4	.	TRBV11-3	few
TGCAGCGTTGGCCGATTTGAGGTAGCTTTCTTT	CSVGRFEVAFF	TRBJ1-1	.	TRBV29-1	.
TGTGCCAGCAGCTTAACGGGTCAGGGCACCTACGAGCAGTACTTC	CASSLTGQGTYEQYF	TRBJ2-7	.	TRBV7-3	.
TGCGCCAGCAGCTTCGGGACTAGCGGAGTCTACGAGCAGTACTTC	CASSFGTSGVYEQYF	TRBJ2-7	TRBD2	TRBV5-1	.
TGTGCCAGCAGCTCTCTTTACAAGGAAAGGGGGAACCGAGATACGCAGTATTTT	CASSSLYKERGNRDTQYF	TRBJ2-3	.	TRBV7-8	.
TGTGCCAGCAGCCAAGGAGGGGGCAACTATGGCTACACCTTC	CASSQGGGNYGYTF	TRBJ1-2	TRBD1	TRBV14	.
TGTGCCAGCGGACCGGGACAATCCTACGAGCAGTACTTC	CASGPGQSYEQYF	TRBJ2-7	.	TRBV28	once
TGTGCCAGCAGCTCCTGGGGGGACTATGGCTACACCTTC	CASSSWGDYGYTF	TRBJ1-2	.	TRBV7-9	.
TGCGCCAGCAGCTTAGCCTCCCCCTCGTATCTTAGCACAGATACGCAGTATTTT	CASSLASPSYLSTDTQYF	TRBJ2-3	.	TRBV5-1	few
TGTGCCAGCAGTTACTCACAGGGTCGGCACACTGAAGCTTTCTTT	CASSYSQGRHTEAFF	TRBJ1-1	.	TRBV6-5	.
TGTGCCAGCAGCTGGACAGGGTTAGCGGGTGACACCGGGGAGCTGTTTTTT	CASSWTGLAGDTGELFF	TRBJ2-2	.	TRBV7-9	.
TGTGCCAGCAGTTCCACAGCTTCCTCTGGAAACACCATATATTTT	CASSSTASSGNTIYF	TRBJ1-3	.	TRBV6-5	.
TGCGCCAGCAGCTTGGCCTCGACTCCCTACGAGCAGTACTTC	CASSLASTPYEQYF	TRBJ2-7	.	TRBV5-1	once
TGTGCCAGCAGGTCCACAGCTTCCTCCGGGGAGCTGTTTTTT	CASRSTASSGELFF	TRBJ2-2	.	TRBV7-8	few
TGTGCCAGCAGCTTAGCGGGACACTACACTGAAGCTTTCTTT	CASSLAGHYTEAFF	TRBJ1-1	.	TRBV7-8	few
TGTGCCACCAGCGGAGGAGCGCGTCAGTTCTTC	CATSGGARQFF	TRBJ2-1	.	TRBV15	.
TGTGCCAGCAGCCAAGGGAGACGACAGGGGATGACTGAAGCTTTCTTT	CASSQGRRQGMTEAFF	TRBJ1-1	TRBD1	TRBV4-2	.